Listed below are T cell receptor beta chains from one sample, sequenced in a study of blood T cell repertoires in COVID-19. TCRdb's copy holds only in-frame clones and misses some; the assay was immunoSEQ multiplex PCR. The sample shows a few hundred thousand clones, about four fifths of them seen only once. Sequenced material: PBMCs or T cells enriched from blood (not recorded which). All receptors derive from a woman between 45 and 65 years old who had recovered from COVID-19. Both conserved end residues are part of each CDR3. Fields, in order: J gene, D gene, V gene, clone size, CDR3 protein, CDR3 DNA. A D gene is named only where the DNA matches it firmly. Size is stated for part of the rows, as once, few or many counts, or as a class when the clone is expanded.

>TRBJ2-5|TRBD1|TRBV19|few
CASSDRVQSRETQYF
TGTGCCAGTTCAGACAGGGTCCAATCGCGGGAGACCCAGTACTTC
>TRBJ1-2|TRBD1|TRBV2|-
CASRDTGVWYGYTF
TGTGCCAGCAGGGATACAGGGGTCTGGTATGGCTACACCTTC
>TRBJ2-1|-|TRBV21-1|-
CASSKGGGRSYNEQFF
TGTGCCAGCAGCAAAGGAGGTGGGAGGTCCTACAATGAGCAGTTCTTC
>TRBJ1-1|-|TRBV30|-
CAWSVARVAFF
TGTGCCTGGAGTGTAGCCCGGGTGGCTTTCTTT
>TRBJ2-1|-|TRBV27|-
CASNKFGEQFF
TGTGCCAGCAACAAATTTGGTGAGCAGTTCTTC
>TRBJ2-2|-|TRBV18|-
CASSANEGSLGGELFF
TGTGCCAGCTCAGCAAACGAGGGAAGCCTCGGCGGGGAGCTGTTTTTT
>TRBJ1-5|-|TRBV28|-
CASSPSVYREGNQPQHF
TGTGCCAGCAGTCCCTCCGTCTACAGAGAAGGTAATCAGCCCCAGCATTTT
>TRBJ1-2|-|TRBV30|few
CAWSKGNPYGYTF
TGTGCCTGGAGCAAGGGGAATCCCTATGGCTACACCTTC
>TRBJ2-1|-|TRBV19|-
CASRRGTVLLADSYNEQFF
TGTGCCAGTAGGCGCGGGACAGTCTTACTAGCGGACTCCTACAATGAGCAGTTCTTC
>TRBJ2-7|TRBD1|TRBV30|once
CAWRGNRGLGEQYF
TGTGCCTGGAGAGGTAACAGGGGGCTGGGGGAGCAGTACTTC
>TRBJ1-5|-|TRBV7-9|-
CASSSDSLYQPQHF
TGTGCCAGCAGCTCGGACAGCCTTTATCAGCCCCAGCATTTT
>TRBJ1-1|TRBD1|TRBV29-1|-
CSAAGGGGEAFF
TGCAGCGCCGCAGGAGGGGGCGGGGAAGCTTTCTTT
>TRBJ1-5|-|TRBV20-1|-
CSASGSGSRVGAQHF
TGCAGTGCTAGTGGGTCAGGGTCTCGGGTTGGGGCCCAGCATTTT
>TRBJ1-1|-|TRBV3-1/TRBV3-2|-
CASSARVRTEAFF
TGTGCCAGCAGCGCCAGGGTTCGGACTGAAGCTTTCTTT
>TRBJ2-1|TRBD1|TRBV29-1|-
CSFNGQGVDNEQFF
TGCAGCTTTAACGGGCAGGGGGTGGACAATGAGCAGTTCTTC
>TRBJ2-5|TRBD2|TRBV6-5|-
CASSYSLAGQETQYF
TGTGCCAGCAGTTACTCCCTAGCGGGGCAAGAGACCCAGTACTTC
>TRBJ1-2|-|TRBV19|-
CASSSIEQTYGYTF
TGTGCCAGTAGTAGCATCGAGCAAACCTATGGCTACACCTTC
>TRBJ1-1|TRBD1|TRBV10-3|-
CAIRDRVISNTEAFF
TGTGCCATCCGGGACAGGGTGATCTCGAACACTGAAGCTTTCTTT
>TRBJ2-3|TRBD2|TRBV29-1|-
CSGSPSGSPTDTQYF
TGCAGCGGATCACCTAGCGGGAGTCCCACAGATACGCAGTATTTT
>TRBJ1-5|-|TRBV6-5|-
CASGTHSGQPQHF
TGTGCCAGCGGGACCCATAGCGGGCAGCCCCAGCATTTT
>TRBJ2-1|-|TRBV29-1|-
CSVRVQGSSYNEQFF
TGCAGCGTTAGAGTCCAGGGGAGCTCCTACAATGAGCAGTTCTTC
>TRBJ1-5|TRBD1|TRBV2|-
CASSETGSNQPQHF
TGTGCCAGCAGCGAGACAGGGAGCAATCAGCCCCAGCATTTT
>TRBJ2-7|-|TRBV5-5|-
CASSLVAQWHF
TGTGCCAGCAGCTTGGTGGCACAGTGGCACTTC
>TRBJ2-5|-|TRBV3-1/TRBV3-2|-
CASSHLITGNFQETQYF
TGTGCCAGCAGCCATTTAATTACAGGAAACTTCCAAGAGACCCAGTACTTC
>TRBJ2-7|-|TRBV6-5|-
CASRTAGRSSYEQYF
TGTGCCAGCAGAACCGCCGGTAGGAGCTCCTACGAGCAGTACTTC
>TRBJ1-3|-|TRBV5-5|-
CASSYRQGSGNTIYF
TGTGCCAGCAGTTACCGGCAGGGTTCTGGAAACACCATATATTTT
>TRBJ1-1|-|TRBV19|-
CASKVGWDTEAFF
TGTGCCAGTAAAGTGGGCTGGGACACTGAAGCTTTCTTT
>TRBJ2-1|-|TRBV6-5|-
CASSYSRLGTYNEQFF
TGTGCCAGCAGTTACTCGAGGTTGGGGACTTACAATGAGCAGTTCTTC
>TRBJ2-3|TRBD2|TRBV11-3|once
CASRRTSGDTLRDTQYF
TGTGCCAGCAGGCGGACTAGCGGCGACACCTTAAGGGATACGCAGTATTTT
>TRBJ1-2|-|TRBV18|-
CASSPPSDYGYTF
TGTGCCAGCTCACCACCGTCAGACTATGGCTACACCTTC
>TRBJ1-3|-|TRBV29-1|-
CSVESGNTIYF
TGCAGCGTTGAGAGTGGAAACACCATATATTTT
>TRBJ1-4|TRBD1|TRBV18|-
CASAGGPEKLFF
TGTGCCAGCGCAGGGGGACCGGAAAAACTGTTTTTT